This passage covers 27 T cell receptor beta chains from one sample sequenced in a study of early T cells in non-severe SARS-CoV-2 infection. MiXCR, applied by TCRdb to the 5' RACE reads, yields one record per CDR3 protein. This sample has some 50,000 distinct CDR3 sequences; roughly 9.2% occur once, and the top ten carry under 5.5%. Sequencing was carried out using whole blood. The receptors originated from an adult who was a healthcare worker with PCR-confirmed SARS-CoV-2 infection or an uninfected control (not recorded which).

This clonotype was seen many times. V usage is TRBV5-1 and J usage is TRBJ2-1; a possible D gene is TRBD1 (6 bases). Trimming took 1 base from V and 8 from J, leaving 25 bases between them. This CDR3 has 18 amino acids. Germline loops: CDR1 SGHRS, CDR2 YFSETQ. CDR3 sequence: CASSLIWARTTPGDEQFF. The CDR3 DNA follows: TGCGCCAGCAGCTTGATCTGGGCGAGAACCACACCAGGGGATGAGCAGTTCTTC.

There are many counts of this clonotype. The chain is built from TRBV11-2 and TRBJ2-7, with 9 bases that match TRBD1. Germline CDR1 is SGHAT and CDR2 is FQNNGV. This CDR3 contains 14 residues. V was clipped by 4 bases and J by 5 bases; unmatched bases: 6. The CDR3 coding sequence is TGTGCCAGCAGCTCTGGGGACAGGGTCCACGAGCAGTACTTC. It specifies CASSSGDRVHEQYF. Supplemented by reference TRBV11-2 and TRBJ2-7, the full variable domain reads EAGVAQSPRYKIIEKRQSVAFWCNPISGHATLYWYQQILGQGPKLLIQFQNNGVVDDSQLPKDRFSAERLKGVDSTLKIQPAKLEDSAVYLCASSSGDRVHEQYFGPGTRLTVT.

This clonotype was detected once. The chain couples TRBV20-1 to TRBJ1-2; D is perhaps TRBD1 (5 bases). Germline CDR1 DFQATT, CDR2 SNEGSKA (reference sequence). Trimming left V 7 bases short and J 5 bases short, with 14 bases between. The CDR3 has 12 amino acids. The DNA for the CDR3 is TGCAGTGTGGGACGCCCGCCTTATGGCTACACCTTC. Translation gives CSVGRPPYGYTF.

This clonotype was seen at least ten times. The genes are TRBV2 and TRBJ2-7; 9 bases map to TRBD1. CDR3 length: 13 amino acids. The J segment lost 5 bases and the V segment lost 7 bases, leaving 6 bases of the junction unmatched. The germline CDR1 and CDR2 sequences are SNHLY and FYNNEI. The chain's CDR3 is CASIGQGQHEQYF. The CDR3 DNA is TGTGCCAGCATAGGACAGGGGCAGCACGAGCAGTACTTC. Combining the CDR3 with reference TRBV2 and TRBJ2-7 gives the whole variable domain EPEVTQTPSHQVTQMGQEVILRCVPISNHLYFYWYRQILGQKVEFLVSFYNNEISEKSEIFDDQFSVERPDGSNFTLKIRSTKLEDSAMYFCASIGQGQHEQYFGPGTRLTVT.

This clonotype was found a few times. The chain recombines TRBV20-1 with TRBJ2-2; TRBD1 matches at 9 bases. With V trimmed by 3 bases and J by 4 bases, 9 bases remained unmatched. The germline V gene encodes CDR1 DFQATT and CDR2 SNEGSKA (reference sequence). The CDR3 has 16 amino acids. CDR3 sequence: CSARGDREEFTGELFF. The DNA for the CDR3 is TGCAGTGCTAGGGGGGACAGGGAAGAGTTCACCGGGGAGCTGTTTTTT.

In this sample, this clonotype turned up a few times. The J gene is TRBJ2-2, the V gene TRBV20-1; D not resolved. Germline-derived CDR1 and CDR2 are DFQATT and SNEGSKA (reference sequence). V was shortened by 1 base and J by 6 bases, with 6 bases between the two germline ends. The CDR3 covers 12 residues. This chain's CDR3 is CSARARAGELFF. CDR3 coding DNA: TGCAGTGCTAGAGCCCGTGCCGGGGAGCTGTTTTTT.

This clonotype was seen repeatedly, ten times or more. The chain recombines TRBV11-2 with TRBJ2-5; TRBD2 aligns across 8 bases. Germline values: CDR1 SGHAT, CDR2 FQNNGV. The CDR3 length is 14 residues. J gave up 9 bases and V 2 bases, and 8 bases lay outside the gene matches. The CDR3 is CASSLYTGGGAQYF. DNA of the CDR3: TGTGCCAGCAGCTTATATACGGGAGGGGGGGCCCAGTACTTC.

This clonotype was counted many times. The CDR3, as DNA: TGCGCCAGCAACCTAACCGCCGGGAACAACACTGAAGCTTTCTTT. The encoded protein is CASNLTAGNNTEAFF. The J gene is TRBJ1-1, the V gene TRBV10-1, with D unresolved. The V gene lost 7 bases and the J gene lost 2 bases, with 17 bases spanning the gap. The CDR3 is 15 amino acids. Germline lookup yields CDR1 WNHNN and CDR2 SYGVQD (reference sequence).

This clonotype was seen a few times. CDR3 sequence reads: CSARTGAYEQYF. The CDR3 DNA is TGCAGCGCCAGGACAGGGGCCTACGAGCAGTACTTC. The chain links TRBV29-1 to TRBJ2-7, with 9 bases aligning to TRBD1. CDR1 and CDR2 from the germline V gene are SQVTM and ANQGSEA. Trimming at V came to 7 bases and at J to 2 bases, leaving 3 bases not matched to a gene. The CDR3 is made up of 12 amino acids.

In this sample, this clonotype turned up many times. The V call is TRBV30, the J call TRBJ2-3, with D unclear. This CDR3 is built from 13 residues. Trimming took off 0 bases at V and 5 bases at J, with 9 bases between the two ends. Looked up from germline, CDR1 is GTSNPN and CDR2 is SVGIG (reference sequence). CDR3 region: CAWSVPGQDTQYF. CDR3 coding DNA: TGTGCCTGGAGTGTACCTGGGCAAGATACGCAGTATTTT.

This clonotype was seen repeatedly, ten times or more. The rearrangement joins TRBV7-3 to TRBJ2-1, with 7 bases identical to TRBD1. The CDR3 has 13 amino acids. With 3 bases clipped from V and 6 bases from J, the junction kept 2 bases outside the gene matches. CDR1 is SGHTA and CDR2 is FQGTGA in the germline V gene. CDR3 protein: CASSFYRGNEQFF. CDR3 in DNA: TGTGCCAGCAGCTTCTACAGGGGCAATGAGCAGTTCTTC.

This clonotype was observed at least ten times. J is TRBJ2-5 and V is TRBV7-6; D gene ambiguous. The CDR3 length is 14 residues. V dropped 1 base and J dropped 8 bases, with 14 bases sitting between them. Germline CDR1 reads SGHVS; CDR2 reads FNYEAQ. CDR3 nucleotides: TGTGCCAGCAGCTTAGACGGCCCCCCAGTAACCCAGTACTTC. Translated, it gives CASSLDGPPVTQYF.

This clonotype was recorded many times. This chain connects TRBV2 to TRBJ1-4; D gene uncertain. CDR1 and CDR2 from the germline V gene are SNHLY and FYNNEI. This CDR3 region has 15 residues. V was cut by 5 bases and J by 2 bases, with 12 bases left in between. The CDR3 region is CASSTLADTNEKLFF. The CDR3 DNA sequence: TGTGCCAGCAGTACCCTCGCAGATACTAATGAAAAACTGTTTTTT. The complete variable domain, with remaining parts taken from reference TRBV2 and TRBJ1-4, reads EPEVTQTPSHQVTQMGQEVILRCVPISNHLYFYWYRQILGQKVEFLVSFYNNEISEKSEIFDDQFSVERPDGSNFTLKIRSTKLEDSAMYFCASSTLADTNEKLFFGSGTQLSVL.

This clonotype showed up just a few times. The rearrangement uses TRBV19 and TRBJ2-7; D tentatively reads TRBD1 or TRBD2 (5 bases each). Between the trimmed V and J ends, which lost 10 bases and 7 bases, there was a span of 20 bases. This CDR3 is 13 amino acids long. From germline, CDR1 is LNHDA and CDR2 SQIVND (reference sequence). The CDR3 DNA is TGTGCCACTTCGAGGGGCGGCTCGGGGGAGCAGTACTTC. This gives the protein CATSRGGSGEQYF.

This chain connects TRBV20-1 to TRBJ2-5; D perhaps matches TRBD1 (6 bases). V dropped 6 bases and J dropped 4 bases, with 18 bases sitting between them. Germline CDR1 and CDR2: DFQATT and SNEGSKA (reference sequence). The CDR3 sequence is 14 residues long. The CDR3: CSATPRGLGETQYF. The CDR3, as DNA: TGCAGTGCCACCCCCAGGGGATTAGGAGAGACCCAGTACTTC.

This clonotype was detected only a few times. The chain has TRBV7-3 and TRBJ2-1; TRBD2 agrees at 12 bases. V lost 4 bases, J lost 3 bases, and 1 base stayed unmatched. Germline CDR1 SGHTA, CDR2 FQGTGA. The CDR3 contains 15 residues. CDR3 sequence reads: CASSSGLAGYNEQFF. The CDR3 nucleotides are TGTGCCAGCAGCTCGGGACTAGCGGGCTACAATGAGCAGTTCTTC.

The rearrangement uses TRBV12-3 or TRBV12-4 and TRBJ2-3; TRBD1 agrees at 7 bases. V lost 9 bases, J lost 4 bases, and 7 bases stayed unmatched. CDR3 length: 13 amino acids. The CDR3 nucleotides are TGTGCCAGTCGACAGGGTACGGCAGATACGCAGTATTTT. Its protein product is CASRQGTADTQYF.

This clonotype was detected ten times or more. The chain joins TRBV2 to TRBJ2-5; D is uncertain. The germline V gene encodes CDR1 SNHLY and CDR2 FYNNEI. CDR3 length: 14 amino acids. V shed 3 bases and J shed 5 bases, with 13 bases lying between them. CDR3 protein: CASSDGSVVETQYF. DNA for the CDR3: TGTGCCAGCAGTGATGGTTCTGTGGTTGAGACCCAGTACTTC.

The chain combines TRBV20-1 with TRBJ1-4; TRBD1 might be the D (5 bases). Germline loops: CDR1 DFQATT, CDR2 SNEGSKA (reference sequence). The germline V and J ends were trimmed by 0 bases and 8 bases, with 16 bases remaining between them. The CDR3 covers 15 residues. CDR3 in amino acids: CSARDQRQGGEKLFF. For the CDR3, the DNA is TGCAGTGCTAGAGACCAAAGGCAGGGTGGCGAAAAACTGTTTTTT.

This clonotype was found many times. The CDR3 DNA reads TGTGCCAGCAGTTTAAGGACAGGGAACACTGAAGCTTTCTTT. Its translation is CASSLRTGNTEAFF. The rearrangement joins TRBV12-3 or TRBV12-4 to TRBJ1-1; 7 bases map to TRBD1. The CDR3 is made up of 14 amino acids. The J segment lost 1 base and the V segment lost 2 bases, leaving 1 base of the junction unmatched.

This clonotype came up many times. The rearrangement joins TRBV7-3 to TRBJ2-1, with 8 bases lining up with TRBD1. There are 16 residues in the CDR3. Germline V lookup: CDR1 SGHTA, CDR2 FQGTGA. Germline trimming cut 3 bases from V and 8 bases from J; bases unmatched to any gene: 12. The CDR3 sequence is CASSLSLQGAQDEQFF. The CDR3 region has the DNA TGTGCCAGCAGCTTGTCGCTTCAGGGGGCGCAGGATGAGCAGTTCTTC.

The chain carries TRBV29-1 and TRBJ1-2; D not resolved. V was pared by 4 bases and J by 3 bases, with 12 bases between. The CDR3 extends over 13 amino acids. Germline V gene sequence: CDR1 SQVTM, CDR2 ANQGSEA. CDR3 loop: CSVVRVIDYGYTF. The CDR3, as DNA: TGCAGCGTTGTCAGAGTTATAGACTATGGCTACACCTTC.

The V gene is TRBV2, the J gene TRBJ2-7, with 13 positions matching TRBD2. V shed 4 bases and J 7 bases; nucleotides not matched to a gene: 4. Germline loops: CDR1 SNHLY, CDR2 FYNNEI. This CDR3 comprises 14 residues. The CDR3 coding sequence is TGTGCCAGCAGTGTTACTAGCGGGGGGGTAGAGCAGTACTTC. Its protein is CASSVTSGGVEQYF.

There are a few counts of this clonotype. The V call is TRBV6-5, the J call TRBJ2-1; 14 bases match TRBD2. V dropped 2 bases and J dropped 0; count of bases not matched to a gene: 6. From germline, CDR1 is MNHEY and CDR2 SVGAGI. CDR3 length: 19 amino acids. The CDR3 region is CASSYLGTSGSRSYNEQFF. The CDR3 coding sequence is TGTGCCAGCAGTTACCTCGGGACTAGCGGGAGCCGCTCCTACAATGAGCAGTTCTTC.

This clonotype was observed many times. The CDR3, as DNA: TGTGCCAGCAGCCCCACGGGGCCCTTCACAGATACGCAGTATTTT. This encodes CASSPTGPFTDTQYF. The gene calls are TRBV7-3 and TRBJ2-3, with D perhaps matching TRBD1 or TRBD2 (5 bases each). The CDR3 is 15 amino acids. Germline values: CDR1 SGHTA, CDR2 FQGTGA. The V end lost 5 bases, the J end lost 2 bases, and 14 bases lay between the germline ends.

The table lists this clonotype with a few counts. V usage is TRBV4-1 and J usage is TRBJ2-3; D remains unclear. CDR1 and CDR2 from the germline V gene are MGHRA and YSYEKL. V shed 5 bases and J shed 5 bases, with 23 bases lying between them. The CDR3 covers 17 residues. The CDR3: CASSFRSTGGKGDTQYF. DNA for the CDR3: TGCGCCAGCAGCTTCCGCTCCACTGGCGGCAAAGGAGATACGCAGTATTTT.

This clonotype was recorded at least ten times. The CDR3 loop reads CASAASRHSGAEAFF. The CDR3 DNA reads as TGTGCAAGCGCGGCATCCCGCCATTCCGGGGCTGAAGCTTTCTTT. The chain employs TRBV2 and TRBJ1-1; D call uncertain. The germline CDR1 and CDR2 sequences are SNHLY and FYNNEI. The CDR3 runs 15 residues.